The present T cell receptor beta chain was sequenced within a study of blood T cell repertoires in COVID-19. Turning to the study itself: Nucleic acid was either cDNA or gDNA, and it came from T cells, B-cell-depleted T cells, or PBMCs.

Between the trimmed V and J ends, which lost 4 bases and 3 bases, there was a span of 17 bases. Looked up from germline, CDR1 is MDHEN and CDR2 is SYDVKM. This CDR3 is built from 16 residues. The cohort comprised adults aged about 18 to 100 years residing in approximately 25 US areas. Donors were grouped by their self-reported clinical history. In the authors' workflow: Amplification of reference gene primers was used by the study to estimate nucleated cell counts. Assay: immunoSEQ multiplex PCR; the TCRdb copy retains only in-frame clones and omits some. The V and J calls and clone size are taken from that table; D and trimming were inferred from the DNA. The sample contains about 220,000 clones, more than 80% of which appear only once.

The chain combines TRBV28 with TRBJ2-3; D perhaps matches TRBD2 (6 bases). Sequenced material: PBMCs or T cells enriched from blood (not recorded which). The TCR comes from a woman between 40 and 55 years old with acute COVID-19. The CDR3 sequence is CASSSPGGASTDTQYF. In DNA, the CDR3 is TGTGCCAGCAGTTCGCCCGGCGGGGCGAGTACAGATACGCAGTATTTT.